This record covers a single T cell receptor beta chain. Its recognized antigen is unknown. No base quality values were provided; no much bigger clone lies one nucleotide off. The healthy control group was made up of fewer than 40 blood donors, and the Finnish Red Cross blood service supplied their buffy coats. All TCR-sequenced material derived from peripheral blood: patient blood samples and healthy donor buffy coats. Ficoll-Hypaque gradient centrifugation was used to isolate peripheral blood mononuclear cells. CD4+ cells were magnetically purified from the buffy coats of healthy controls. The Gentra Puregene Cell and Tissue kit was used to extract genomic DNA, and a Qubit 2.0 fluorometer was used to measure the amount of genomic DNA. The immunoSEQ assay at survey resolution was applied to genomic DNA for sequencing of TCRbeta rearrangements. The study's own analysis went as follows. In the TCR sequencing data, the lowest productive clonotype frequency that could be detected was 2.59 x 10-5. Only productive TCRbeta rearrangements, meaning sequences that were complete and in-frame, were kept for the analyses. Clonality for each sample was calculated as Simpson clonality in the immunoSEQ Analyzer version 3.0. Based on frequency, clones were grouped as very rare, small, medium, large (1-20%) or hyperexpanded (>20%). Generation probabilities were estimated with OLGA 1.2.3, V-gene circos plots were generated with VDJtools, specificities were searched for in VDJdb, and CDR3 motifs were identified with GLIPH. TCRdb re-hosts the immuneACCESS table, in-frame sequences only. Its copies lack some clones; in the studies checked, an unresolved V gene accounts for under half of them, and the cause for the rest is not known. D and trimming were read from the DNA, whereas the V and J calls and clone size are those reported in that table. The sample table records almost 30,000 clones; more than 65% of these occur just once. The ten biggest clones cover approximately 6% of the sample.

These data come from a study of STAT5B mutations in CD4+ large granular lymphocyte leukemia (dated by TCRdb to between 2021 and 2024). Background for the entire study: Among healthy controls, the CDR3 'QG' motif was associated with a particular HLA allele. The study compared the TCRbeta repertoires of patients with CD4+ T-cell large granular lymphocyte leukemia against the TCRbeta repertoires of healthy blood donors. Flow cytometry on FACSCanto II or FACSVerse confirmed that purified fractions exceeded 95% purity among lymphocytes. The paper as a whole reports these results and caveats: Greater clonality appeared to be present in CD4-sorted patient repertoires than in healthy CD4+ repertoires, and the difference was retained after the putative leukemic clones were removed. The data were not HLA-matched, and the higher clonality in CD4+ T-LGLL than in CD8+ T-LGLL could be due to the relatively small sample size. Main leukemic clonotypes were private to each patient, although under 30% appeared at low frequency in other patients' non-leukemic repertoires. Enrichment of TRBV06-family usage was observed among the top patient clones (8/27) relative to healthy controls (2/35).

CDR1 and CDR2, looked up from the germline V gene, are SNHLY and FYNNEI. Trimming costs V 0 bases and J 0 bases, and their ends lie 13 bases apart. The CDR3 goes from the cysteine to the phenylalanine over 17 residues. Only the CDR3 region is kept as DNA, spanning 51 bases read in frame from base 1. Sequencing was performed on CD4+ T cells from blood buffy coats. The rearrangement combines TRBV2 with TRBJ2-3; TRBD2 might be the D gene, on 7 matching bases. This sequence was found in a human donor in good health. In nucleotides, the sequence is TGTGCCAGCAGTGAAGCTGGGGGGGGCAGGAGCACAGATACGCAGTATTTT. It encodes CASSEAGGGRSTDTQYF.